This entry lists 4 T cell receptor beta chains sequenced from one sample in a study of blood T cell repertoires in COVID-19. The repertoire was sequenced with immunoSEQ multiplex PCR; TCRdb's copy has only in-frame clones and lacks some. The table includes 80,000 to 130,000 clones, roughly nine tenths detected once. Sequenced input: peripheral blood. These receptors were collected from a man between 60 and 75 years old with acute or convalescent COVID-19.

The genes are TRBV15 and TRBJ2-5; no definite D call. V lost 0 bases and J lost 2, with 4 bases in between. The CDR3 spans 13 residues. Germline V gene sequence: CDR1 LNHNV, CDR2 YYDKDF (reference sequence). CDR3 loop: CATSRDLQETQYF. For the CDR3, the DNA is TGTGCCACCAGCAGAGACCTGCAAGAGACCCAGTACTTC.

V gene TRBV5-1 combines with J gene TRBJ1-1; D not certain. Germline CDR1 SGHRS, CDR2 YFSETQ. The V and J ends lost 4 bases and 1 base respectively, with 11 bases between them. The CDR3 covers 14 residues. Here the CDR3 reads CASSTSTGNTEAFF. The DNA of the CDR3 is TGCGCCAGCAGCACCTCGACGGGGAACACTGAAGCTTTCTTT.

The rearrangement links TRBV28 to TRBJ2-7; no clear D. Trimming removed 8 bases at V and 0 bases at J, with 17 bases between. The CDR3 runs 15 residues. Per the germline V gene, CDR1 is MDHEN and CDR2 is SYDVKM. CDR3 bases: TGTGCCAGCCGAGCGAGACTTATGAGCTCCTACGAGCAGTACTTC. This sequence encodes CASRARLMSSYEQYF.

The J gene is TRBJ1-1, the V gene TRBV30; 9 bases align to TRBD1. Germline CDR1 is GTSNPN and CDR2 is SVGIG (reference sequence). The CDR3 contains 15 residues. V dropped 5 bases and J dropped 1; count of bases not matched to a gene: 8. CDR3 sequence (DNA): TGTGCCTGGGCACACCTGGGACAGGGGAACACTGAAGCTTTCTTT. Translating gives CAWAHLGQGNTEAFF.